This T cell receptor beta chain was observed in a study of beta chain features in type 1 diabetes. Across the study: Patients did not differ from healthy donors in age, gender or cell yield.

The CDR3 is 14 amino acids. Germline-derived CDR1 and CDR2 are LNHDA and SQIVND (reference sequence). V was pared by 7 bases and J by 5 bases, with 7 bases of the junction left unmatched. Researchers reported sorting CD4+ naive, central memory, regulatory and stem cell-like memory cells via CD45RO/CCR7/CD25/CD127/CD95/CD27. Purity of each sorted population was above 98%. The isolated RNA, all of it, was reverse transcribed, so expressed TCRB transcripts were what got sequenced. The method was immunoSEQ multiplex PCR; TCRdb's version includes in-frame clones alone and lacks a portion of them. This table holds over 700,000 clones, roughly 15% found once.

The receptor comes from a woman under 30 in good health. The sample comprised naive CD4+ T cells from blood. The chain is built from TRBV19 and TRBJ2-1; TRBD1 matches 8 bases. Here the CDR3 reads CASIGRGRDNEQFF. CDR3 sequence (DNA): TGTGCCAGTATCGGCAGGGGGCGAGACAATGAGCAGTTCTTC.